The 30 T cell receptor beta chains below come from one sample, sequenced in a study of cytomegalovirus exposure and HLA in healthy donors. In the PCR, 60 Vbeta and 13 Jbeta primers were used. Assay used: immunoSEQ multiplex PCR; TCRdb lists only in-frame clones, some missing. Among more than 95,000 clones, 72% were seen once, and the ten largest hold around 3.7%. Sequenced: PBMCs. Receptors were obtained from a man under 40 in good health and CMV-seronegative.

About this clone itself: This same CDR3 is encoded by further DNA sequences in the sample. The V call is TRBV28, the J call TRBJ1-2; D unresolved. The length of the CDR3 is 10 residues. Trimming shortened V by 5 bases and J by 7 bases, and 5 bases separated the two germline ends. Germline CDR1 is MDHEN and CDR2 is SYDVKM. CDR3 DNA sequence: TGTGCCAGCAGTCGCGGTGGCTACACCTTC. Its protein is CASSRGGYTF.

CDR3: CASSQDFGNTEAFF. As DNA, the CDR3 is TGTGCCAGCAGCCAAGACTTCGGGAACACTGAAGCTTTCTTT. V and J are TRBV14 and TRBJ1-1; D is undetermined. V was trimmed by 0 bases and J by 1 base, leaving 6 bases between them. Germline V gene data show CDR1 as SGHDN and CDR2 as FVKESK. This CDR3 contains 14 residues.

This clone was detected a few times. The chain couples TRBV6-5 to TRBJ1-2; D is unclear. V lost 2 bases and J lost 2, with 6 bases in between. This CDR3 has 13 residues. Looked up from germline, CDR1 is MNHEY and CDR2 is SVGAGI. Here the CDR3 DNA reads TGTGCCAGCAGTTACCCCAGGAACTATGGCTACACCTTC. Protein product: CASSYPRNYGYTF.

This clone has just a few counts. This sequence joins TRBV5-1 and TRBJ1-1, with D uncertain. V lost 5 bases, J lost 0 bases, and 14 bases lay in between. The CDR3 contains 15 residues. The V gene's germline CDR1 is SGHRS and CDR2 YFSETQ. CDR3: CASRTGSVVNTEAFF. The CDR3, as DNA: TGCGCCAGCAGAACCGGGTCGGTGGTGAACACTGAAGCTTTCTTT.

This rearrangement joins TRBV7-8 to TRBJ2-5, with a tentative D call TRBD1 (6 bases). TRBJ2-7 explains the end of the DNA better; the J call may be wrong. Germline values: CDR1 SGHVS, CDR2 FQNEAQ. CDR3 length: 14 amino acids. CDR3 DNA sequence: TGTGCCAGCAGCTTACAGGGGAGCTCCTACGAGCAGTACTTC. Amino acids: CASSLQGSSYEQYF.

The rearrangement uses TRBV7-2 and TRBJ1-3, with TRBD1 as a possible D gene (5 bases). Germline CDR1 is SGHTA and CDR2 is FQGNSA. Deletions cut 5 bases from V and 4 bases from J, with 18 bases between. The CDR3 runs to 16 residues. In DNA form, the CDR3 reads TGTGCCAGCAGCAGGGACCGCGGGAGCTCGGGAAACACCATATATTTT. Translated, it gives CASSRDRGSSGNTIYF.

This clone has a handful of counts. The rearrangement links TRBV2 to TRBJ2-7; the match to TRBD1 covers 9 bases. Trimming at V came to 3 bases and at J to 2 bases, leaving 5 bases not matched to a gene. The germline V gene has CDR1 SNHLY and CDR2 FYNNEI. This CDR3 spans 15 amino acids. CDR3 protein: CASSEGQGLTYEQYF. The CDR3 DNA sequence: TGTGCCAGCAGTGAGGGACAGGGACTTACCTACGAGCAGTACTTC.

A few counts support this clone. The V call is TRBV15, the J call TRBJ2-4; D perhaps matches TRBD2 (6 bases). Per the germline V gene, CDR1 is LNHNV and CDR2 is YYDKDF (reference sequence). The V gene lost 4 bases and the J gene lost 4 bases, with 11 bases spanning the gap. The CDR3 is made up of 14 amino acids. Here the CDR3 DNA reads TGTGCCACCAGCACCCGGACTACTAAAAACATTCAGTACTTC. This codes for CATSTRTTKNIQYF.

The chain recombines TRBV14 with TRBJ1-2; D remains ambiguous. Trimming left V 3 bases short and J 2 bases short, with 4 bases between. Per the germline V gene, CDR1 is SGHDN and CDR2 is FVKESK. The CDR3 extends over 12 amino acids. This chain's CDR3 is CASSQANYGYTF. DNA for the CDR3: TGTGCCAGCAGCCAGGCAAACTATGGCTACACCTTC.

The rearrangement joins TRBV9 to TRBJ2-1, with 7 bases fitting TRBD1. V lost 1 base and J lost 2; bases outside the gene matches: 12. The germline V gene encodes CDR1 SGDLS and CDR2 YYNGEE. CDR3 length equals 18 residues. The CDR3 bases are TGTGCCAGCAGCGTAACCCCCAAGACAGGGTCCCCCTACAATGAGCAGTTCTTC. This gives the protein CASSVTPKTGSPYNEQFF.

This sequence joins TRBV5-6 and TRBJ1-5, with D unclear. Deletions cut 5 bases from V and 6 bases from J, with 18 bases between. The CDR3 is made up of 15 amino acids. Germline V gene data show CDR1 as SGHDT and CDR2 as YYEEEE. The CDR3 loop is CASRSRRRGSQPQHF. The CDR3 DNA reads TGTGCCAGCAGGTCCAGGAGGAGAGGAAGTCAGCCCCAGCATTTT.

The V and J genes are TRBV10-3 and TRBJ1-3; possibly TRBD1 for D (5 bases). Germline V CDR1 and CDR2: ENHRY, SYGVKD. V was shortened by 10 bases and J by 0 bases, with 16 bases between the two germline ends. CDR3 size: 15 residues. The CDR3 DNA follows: TGTGCCAGCAGGGATAGCGGGTTCTCTGGAAACACCATATATTTT. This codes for CASRDSGFSGNTIYF.

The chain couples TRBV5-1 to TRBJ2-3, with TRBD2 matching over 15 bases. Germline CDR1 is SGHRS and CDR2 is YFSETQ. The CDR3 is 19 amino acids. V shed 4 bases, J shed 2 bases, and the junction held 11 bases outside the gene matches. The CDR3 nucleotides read TGCGCCAGCAGCGAAATCGGACTAGCGGGGGGGCCTCACACAGATACGCAGTATTTT. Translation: CASSEIGLAGGPHTDTQYF.

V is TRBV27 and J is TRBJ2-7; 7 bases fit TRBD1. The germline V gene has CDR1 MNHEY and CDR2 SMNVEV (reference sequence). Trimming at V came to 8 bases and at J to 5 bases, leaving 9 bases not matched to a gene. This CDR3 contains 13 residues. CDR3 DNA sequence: TGTGCCAGCGGAATTGACAGGGTCCACGAGCAGTACTTC. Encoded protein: CASGIDRVHEQYF.

CDR3 bases: TGTGCCAGCAGCGAGCGGACGTCTAGTAGGCAGTACTTC. It yields the protein CASSERTSSRQYF. The chain joins TRBV5-4 to TRBJ2-7; weak D call: TRBD2 (5 bases). This CDR3 region has 13 residues. Trimming shortened V by 4 bases and J by 9 bases, and 17 bases separated the two germline ends. Germline V gene lookup returns CDR1 SGHNT and CDR2 YYREEE (reference sequence).

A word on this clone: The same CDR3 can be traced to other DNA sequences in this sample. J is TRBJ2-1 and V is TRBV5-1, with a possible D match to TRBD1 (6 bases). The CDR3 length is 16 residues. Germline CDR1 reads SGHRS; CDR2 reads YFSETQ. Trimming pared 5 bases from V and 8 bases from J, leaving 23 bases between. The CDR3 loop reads CASSPKRPGPGDEQFF. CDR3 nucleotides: TGCGCCAGCAGTCCTAAACGACCGGGTCCAGGGGATGAGCAGTTCTTC.

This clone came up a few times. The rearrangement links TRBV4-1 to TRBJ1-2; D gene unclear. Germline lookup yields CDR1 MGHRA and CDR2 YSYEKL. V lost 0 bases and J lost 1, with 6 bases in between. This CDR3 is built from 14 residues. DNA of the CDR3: TGCGCCAGCAGCCAAGATAACAGTAACTATGGCTACACCTTC. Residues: CASSQDNSNYGYTF.

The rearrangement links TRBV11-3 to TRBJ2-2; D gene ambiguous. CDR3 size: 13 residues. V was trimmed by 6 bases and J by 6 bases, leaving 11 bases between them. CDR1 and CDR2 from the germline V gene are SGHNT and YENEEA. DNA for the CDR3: TGTGCCAGCAGTCCTCGGGTGGCCGGGGAGCTGTTTTTT. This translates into CASSPRVAGELFF.

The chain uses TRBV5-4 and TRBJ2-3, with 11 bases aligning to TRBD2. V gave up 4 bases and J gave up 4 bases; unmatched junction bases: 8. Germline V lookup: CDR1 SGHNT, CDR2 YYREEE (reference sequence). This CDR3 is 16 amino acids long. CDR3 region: CASSIASGGRADTQYF. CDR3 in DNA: TGTGCCAGCAGCATAGCTAGCGGGGGGCGGGCAGATACGCAGTATTTT.

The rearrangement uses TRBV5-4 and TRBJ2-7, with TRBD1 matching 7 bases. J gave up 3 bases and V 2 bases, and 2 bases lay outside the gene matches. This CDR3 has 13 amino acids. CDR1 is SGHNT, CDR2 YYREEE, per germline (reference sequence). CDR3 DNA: TGTGCCAGCAGCTTCGGGACAGACTACGAGCAGTACTTC. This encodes CASSFGTDYEQYF.

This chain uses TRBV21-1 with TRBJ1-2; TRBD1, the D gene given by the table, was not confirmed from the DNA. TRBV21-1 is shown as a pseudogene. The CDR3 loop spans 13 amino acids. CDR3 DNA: TGTGCCGGAGAGGACAGCCCTAACTATGGCTACACCTTC. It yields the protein CAGEDSPNYGYTF.

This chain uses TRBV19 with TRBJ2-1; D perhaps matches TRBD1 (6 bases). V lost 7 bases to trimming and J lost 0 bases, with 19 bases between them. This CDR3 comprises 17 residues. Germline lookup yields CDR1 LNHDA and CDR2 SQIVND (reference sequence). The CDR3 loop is CASTPKYVGASYNEQFF. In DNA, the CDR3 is TGTGCCAGTACGCCGAAGTATGTGGGGGCCTCCTACAATGAGCAGTTCTTC.

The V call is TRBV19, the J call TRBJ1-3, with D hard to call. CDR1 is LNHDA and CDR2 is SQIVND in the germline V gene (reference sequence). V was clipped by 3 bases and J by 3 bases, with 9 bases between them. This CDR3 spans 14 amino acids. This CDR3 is CASSILANGNTIYF. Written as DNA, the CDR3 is TGTGCCAGTAGTATTTTGGCAAATGGAAACACCATATATTTT.

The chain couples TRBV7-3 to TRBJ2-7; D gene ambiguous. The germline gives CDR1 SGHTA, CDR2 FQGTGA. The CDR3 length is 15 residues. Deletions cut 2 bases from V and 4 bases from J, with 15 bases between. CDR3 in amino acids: CASSLSGPGLYEQYF. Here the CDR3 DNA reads TGTGCCAGCAGCTTATCTGGGCCAGGCCTATACGAGCAGTACTTC. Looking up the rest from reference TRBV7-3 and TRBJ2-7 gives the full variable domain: GAGVSQTPSNKVTEKGKYVELRCDPISGHTALYWYRQSLGQGPEFLIYFQGTGAADDSGLPNDRFFAVRPEGSVSTLKIQRTERGDSAVYLCASSLSGPGLYEQYFGPGTRLTVT.

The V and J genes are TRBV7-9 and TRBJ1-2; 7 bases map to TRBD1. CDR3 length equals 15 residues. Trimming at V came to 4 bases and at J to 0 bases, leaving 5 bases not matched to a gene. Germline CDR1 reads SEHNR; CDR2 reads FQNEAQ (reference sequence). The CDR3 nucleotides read TGTGCCAGCAGCTCAGGACAGGACGCTAACTATGGCTACACCTTC. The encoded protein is CASSSGQDANYGYTF.

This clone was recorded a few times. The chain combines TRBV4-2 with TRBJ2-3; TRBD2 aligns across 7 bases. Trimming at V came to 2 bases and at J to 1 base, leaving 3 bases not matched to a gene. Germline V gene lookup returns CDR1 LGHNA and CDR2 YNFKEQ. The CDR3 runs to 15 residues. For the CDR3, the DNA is TGTGCCAGCAGCCAATCCACTAGCGGCACAGATACGCAGTATTTT. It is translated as CASSQSTSGTDTQYF.

CDR3 nucleotide sequence: TGTGCCAGCAGCTCCGGGACTCCTTCGGGGGCTTTCTTT. It encodes CASSSGTPSGAFF. V and J are TRBV7-9 and TRBJ1-1, with a tentative D call TRBD1 (5 bases). CDR3 length: 13 residues. The ends were cut back, 4 bases at V and 11 bases at J, with 17 bases in the middle. Germline CDR1 SEHNR, CDR2 FQNEAQ (reference sequence).

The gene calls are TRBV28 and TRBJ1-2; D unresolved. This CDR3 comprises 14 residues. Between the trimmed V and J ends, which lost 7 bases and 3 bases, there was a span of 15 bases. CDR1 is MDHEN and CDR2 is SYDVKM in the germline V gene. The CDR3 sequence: CASTEDLVDYGYTF. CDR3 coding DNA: TGTGCCAGCACGGAGGACCTCGTGGACTATGGCTACACCTTC.

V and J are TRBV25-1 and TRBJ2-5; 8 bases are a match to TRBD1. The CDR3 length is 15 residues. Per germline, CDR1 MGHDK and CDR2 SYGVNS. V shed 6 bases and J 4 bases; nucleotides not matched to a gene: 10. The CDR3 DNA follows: TGTGCCAGCAGCCAGCACAGGGGGTCCTTAGAGACCCAGTACTTC. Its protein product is CASSQHRGSLETQYF.

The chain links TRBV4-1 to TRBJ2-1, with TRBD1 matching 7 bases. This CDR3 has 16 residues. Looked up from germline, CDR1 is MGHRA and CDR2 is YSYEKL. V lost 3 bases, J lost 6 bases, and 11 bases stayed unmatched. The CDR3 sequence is CASSHNRGPLGNEQFF. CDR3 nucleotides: TGCGCCAGCAGCCATAACAGGGGCCCCCTAGGCAATGAGCAGTTCTTC.